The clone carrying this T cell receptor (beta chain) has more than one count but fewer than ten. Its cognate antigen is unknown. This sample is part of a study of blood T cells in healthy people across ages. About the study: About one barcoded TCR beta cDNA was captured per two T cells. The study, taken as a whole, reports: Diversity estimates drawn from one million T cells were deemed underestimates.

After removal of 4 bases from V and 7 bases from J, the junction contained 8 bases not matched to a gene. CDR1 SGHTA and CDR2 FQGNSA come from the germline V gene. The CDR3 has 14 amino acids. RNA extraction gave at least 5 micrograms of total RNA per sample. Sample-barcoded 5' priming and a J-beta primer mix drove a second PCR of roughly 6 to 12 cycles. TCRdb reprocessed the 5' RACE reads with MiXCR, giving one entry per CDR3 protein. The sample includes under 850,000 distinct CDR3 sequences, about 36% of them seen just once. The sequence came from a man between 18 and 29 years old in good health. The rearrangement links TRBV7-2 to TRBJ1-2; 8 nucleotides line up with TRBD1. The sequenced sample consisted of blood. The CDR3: CASSSGQGISGYTF. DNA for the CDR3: TGTGCCAGCAGCTCCGGACAGGGAATCTCTGGCTACACCTTC. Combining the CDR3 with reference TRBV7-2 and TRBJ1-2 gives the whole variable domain GAGVSQSPSNKVTEKGKDVELRCDPISGHTALYWYRQSLGQGLEFLIYFQGNSAPDKSGLPSDRFSAERTGGSVSTLTIQRTQQEDSAVYLCASSSGQGISGYTFGSGTRLTVV.